The 14 T cell receptor beta chains presented below share a single source sample, sequenced in a study of chemoradiotherapy in HPV16-positive cancers. Data came from immunoSEQ multiplex PCR; TCRdb stores just in-frame clones and leaves some out. The sample comprises about 3,500 clones, approximately 83% of which are singletons, and about 10% rests with the top ten. Here the sequenced sample was tumor tissue, taken from a patient who underwent chemoradiotherapy. These receptors all stem from a human donor with HPV-associated anogenital cancer.

The CDR3 DNA sequence: TGTGCCAGCAGCCGCACAGATACGCAGTATTTT. Amino acids: CASSRTDTQYF. The chain has TRBV9 and TRBJ2-3; D is uncertain. Germline CDR1 reads SGDLS; CDR2 reads YYNGEE. This CDR3 contains 11 residues. The ends were cut back, 4 bases at V and 1 base at J, with 1 base in the middle.

V and J are TRBV7-8 and TRBJ1-5; D unresolved. The V end was cut by 6 bases, the J end by 1 base, with 16 bases between. Germline values: CDR1 SGHVS, CDR2 FQNEAQ. This CDR3 has 16 amino acids. The CDR3 bases are TGTGCCAGCAGTCGCTCAGTTGGGTCGAGCAATCAGCCCCAGCATTTT. Translating gives CASSRSVGSSNQPQHF.

The chain carries TRBV10-3 and TRBJ1-1; D is unresolved. From germline, CDR1 is ENHRY and CDR2 SYGVKD. The CDR3 is made up of 10 amino acids. The V gene lost 6 bases and the J gene lost 13 bases, with 12 bases spanning the gap. The CDR3 protein is CAIRHSEGFF. CDR3 nucleotides: TGTGCCATCAGACACAGTGAGGGTTTCTTT.

The chain links TRBV6-5 to TRBJ1-4; tentatively, D is TRBD1 (5 bases). Deletions cut 3 bases from V and 12 bases from J, with 14 bases between. This CDR3 is 13 amino acids long. From germline, CDR1 is MNHEY and CDR2 SVGAGI. CDR3 region: CASSYSQGLELFF. DNA of the CDR3: TGTGCCAGCAGTTATTCGCAGGGATTAGAACTGTTTTTT.

The chain uses TRBV30 and TRBJ1-1; 8 nucleotides align to TRBD1. Losses at the gene ends were 3 bases for V and 4 bases for J; bases not matched to a gene: 7. CDR1 and CDR2 from the germline V gene are GTSNPN and SVGIG (reference sequence). The CDR3 is 14 residues long. CDR3 sequence: CAWSLTGGSTEAFF. The DNA for the CDR3 is TGTGCCTGGAGCCTCACAGGGGGGAGCACTGAAGCTTTCTTT.

The V and J genes are TRBV4-2 and TRBJ2-1, with 8 positions matching TRBD2. The germline V gene has CDR1 LGHNA and CDR2 YNFKEQ. This CDR3 region has 15 residues. Trimming at V came to 1 base and at J to 2 bases, leaving 1 base not matched to a gene. CDR3 region: CASSQGRGAYNEQFF. In DNA, the CDR3 is TGTGCCAGCAGCCAAGGGCGGGGGGCCTACAATGAGCAGTTCTTC.

CDR3 protein: CASSYSITGKETQYF. In DNA form, the CDR3 reads TGTGCCAGCAGTTACTCGATAACAGGGAAAGAGACCCAGTACTTC. The chain links TRBV6-5 to TRBJ2-5, with a tentative D call TRBD1 (6 bases). This CDR3 spans 15 amino acids. Trimming left V 0 bases short and J 3 bases short, with 11 bases between. Germline lookup yields CDR1 MNHEY and CDR2 SVGAGI.

The J gene is TRBJ1-4, the V gene TRBV11-2; perhaps TRBD1 as D (5 bases). Germline values: CDR1 SGHAT, CDR2 FQNNGV. Deletions cut 5 bases from V and 4 bases from J, with 11 bases between. The CDR3 loop spans 14 amino acids. The chain's CDR3 is CASSRTSFNEKLFF. The CDR3 DNA sequence: TGTGCCAGCAGCAGGACATCTTTTAATGAAAAACTGTTTTTT.

The chain uses TRBV6-5 and TRBJ2-7; 8 bases match TRBD2. Germline CDR1 and CDR2: MNHEY and SVGAGI. The CDR3 consists of 15 residues. Germline trimming cut 2 bases from V and 2 bases from J; bases unmatched to any gene: 5. CDR3 sequence: CASSYRAGDPYEQYF. As DNA, the CDR3 is TGTGCCAGCAGTTACCGAGCGGGGGACCCCTACGAGCAGTACTTC.

V and J are TRBV7-9 and TRBJ2-3; tentative D call: TRBD2 (6 bases). Germline CDR1 reads SEHNR; CDR2 reads FQNEAQ (reference sequence). This CDR3 region has 14 residues. Trimming removed 4 bases from V and 1 base from J, with 9 bases in between. The CDR3 reads CASSSRDGTDTQYF. Here the CDR3 DNA reads TGTGCCAGCAGCTCGCGGGACGGCACAGATACGCAGTATTTT.

The rearrangement links TRBV11-3 to TRBJ2-3; 9 bases are shared with TRBD1. Trimming at V came to 6 bases and at J to 2 bases, leaving 3 bases not matched to a gene. The CDR3 spans 14 residues. Germline CDR1 reads SGHNT; CDR2 reads YENEEA. The CDR3 loop is CASSRDRDTDTQYF. In nucleotides, the CDR3 is TGTGCCAGCAGTCGGGACAGGGACACAGATACGCAGTATTTT.

The chain joins TRBV11-1 to TRBJ2-7, with TRBD1 identical over 7 bases. CDR1 SGHAT and CDR2 FQDESV come from the germline V gene (reference sequence). CDR3 length equals 15 residues. V shed 5 bases and J 7 bases; nucleotides not matched to a gene: 14. Here the CDR3 DNA reads TGTGCCAGCAGCCACCTACGGACAGGACCGTTAGAGCAGTACTTC. Its protein is CASSHLRTGPLEQYF.

V gene TRBV10-1 combines with J gene TRBJ2-7, with D maybe TRBD2 (6 bases). Germline-derived CDR1 and CDR2 are WNHNN and SYGVQD (reference sequence). V lost 0 bases to trimming and J lost 7 bases, with 19 bases between them. The CDR3 runs 16 residues. The CDR3: CASSESGGALKGEQYF. CDR3 nucleotide sequence: TGCGCCAGCAGTGAGTCTGGAGGGGCCCTTAAAGGGGAGCAGTACTTC.

This clone came up once. This chain connects TRBV19 to TRBJ2-1, with TRBD2 matching 7 bases. V trimming: 2 bases; J trimming: 8 bases; junction bases outside the gene matches: 3. Germline V gene sequence: CDR1 LNHDA, CDR2 SQIVND (reference sequence). CDR3 length equals 13 residues. CDR3 protein: CASSITGGHEQFF. In nucleotides, the CDR3 is TGTGCCAGTAGTATAACGGGGGGTCATGAGCAGTTCTTC.